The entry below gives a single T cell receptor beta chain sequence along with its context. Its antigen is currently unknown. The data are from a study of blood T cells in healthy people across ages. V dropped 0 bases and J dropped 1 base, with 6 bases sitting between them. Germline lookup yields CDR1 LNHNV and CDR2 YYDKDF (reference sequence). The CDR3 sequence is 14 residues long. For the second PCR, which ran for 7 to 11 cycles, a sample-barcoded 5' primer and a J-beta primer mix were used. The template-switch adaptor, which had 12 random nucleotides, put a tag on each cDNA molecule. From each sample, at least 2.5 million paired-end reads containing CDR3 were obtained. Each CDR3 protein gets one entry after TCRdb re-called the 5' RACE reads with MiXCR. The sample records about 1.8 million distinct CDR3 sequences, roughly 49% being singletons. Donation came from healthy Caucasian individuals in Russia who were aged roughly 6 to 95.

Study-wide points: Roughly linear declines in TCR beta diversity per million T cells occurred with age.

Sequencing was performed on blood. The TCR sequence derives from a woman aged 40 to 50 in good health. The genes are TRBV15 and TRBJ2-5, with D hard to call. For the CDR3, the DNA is TGTGCCACCAGCAGAGATCGGGTCCAAGAGACCCAGTACTTC. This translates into CATSRDRVQETQYF.